A single sample gave rise to the 28 T cell receptor beta chains below, sequenced in a study of cytomegalovirus exposure and HLA in healthy donors. Primers for the PCR totalled 60 Vbeta and 13 Jbeta. The data were produced by immunoSEQ multiplex PCR, yet TCRdb's version contains in-frame clones alone and is incomplete. The sample lists around 140,000 clones; 73% were seen once. The sequenced material came from PBMCs. Every receptor here comes from a woman under 30 in good health and CMV-seronegative.

About this clone: Other DNA sequences in the same sample also yield this CDR3. The chain recombines TRBV7-9 with TRBJ2-3; TRBD2 aligns across 12 bases. CDR1 SEHNR and CDR2 FQNEAQ come from the germline V gene (reference sequence). V trimming: 2 bases; J trimming: 3 bases; junction bases outside the gene matches: 0. The CDR3 is 15 amino acids. The CDR3 bases are TGTGCCAGCAGCTTACTAGCGGGGGGGACAGATACGCAGTATTTT. Translated, it gives CASSLLAGGTDTQYF. Supplemented by reference TRBV7-9 and TRBJ2-3, the full variable domain reads DTGVSQNPRHKITKRGQNVTFRCDPISEHNRLYWYRQTLGQGPEFLTYFQNEAQLEKSRLLSDRFSAERPKGSFSTLEIQRTEQGDSAMYLCASSLLAGGTDTQYFGPGTRLTVL.

The count of this clone is one. The chain links TRBV6-1 to TRBJ2-2; no reliable D call. Germline CDR1 is MNHNS and CDR2 is SASEGT. V lost 6 bases, J lost 6 bases, and 14 bases lay in between. The CDR3 is 14 amino acids. In nucleotides, the CDR3 is TGTGCCAGCAGACTCTCCAGCGACCCCGGGGAGCTGTTTTTT. Protein product: CASRLSSDPGELFF.

The V and J genes are TRBV15 and TRBJ1-2; no reliable D call. Trimming cost V 8 bases and J 2 bases, with 6 bases left between them. This CDR3 has 11 amino acids. Germline loops: CDR1 LNHNV, CDR2 YYDKDF (reference sequence). The CDR3 protein is CATYGNYGYTF. As DNA, the CDR3 is TGTGCCACCTACGGGAACTATGGCTACACCTTC.

V usage is TRBV19 and J usage is TRBJ2-7, with TRBD2 matching over 7 bases. V lost 5 bases to trimming and J lost 1 base; unmatched junction nucleotides: 2. Per the germline V gene, CDR1 is LNHDA and CDR2 is SQIVND (reference sequence). This CDR3 has 13 residues. CDR3 loop: CASSLAESYEQYV. The CDR3 DNA follows: TGTGCCAGTAGTCTAGCGGAGTCCTACGAGCAGTACGTC.

This clone was detected a few times. The chain couples TRBV29-1 to TRBJ1-1; no clear D. V was clipped by 3 bases and J by 4 bases, with 6 bases between them. From germline, CDR1 is SQVTM and CDR2 ANQGSEA. This CDR3 is built from 11 residues. Here the CDR3 reads CSVDPSTEAFF. CDR3 nucleotides: TGCAGCGTTGACCCCAGCACTGAAGCTTTCTTT. The variable domain in full, completed from reference TRBV29-1 and TRBJ1-1, reads SAVISQKPSRDICQRGTSLTIQCQVDSQVTMMFWYRQQPGQSLTLIATANQGSEATYESGFVIDKFPISRPNLTFSTLTVSNMSPEDSSIYLCSVDPSTEAFFGQGTRLTVV.

This clone was seen only a few times. This CDR3 is CASSQEGGGRAGEQFF. In DNA, the CDR3 is TGCGCCAGCAGCCAAGAAGGGGGGGGGAGGGCCGGTGAGCAGTTCTTC. The chain carries TRBV4-3 and TRBJ2-1, with TRBD2 as a possible D gene (7 bases). The CDR3 covers 16 residues. The germline V gene has CDR1 LGHNA and CDR2 YSLEER. V lost 0 bases, J lost 9 bases, and 18 bases lay in between.

J is TRBJ1-2 and V is TRBV5-1, with no clear D. The germline CDR1 and CDR2 sequences are SGHRS and YFSETQ. The CDR3 extends over 13 amino acids. The V and J ends lost 2 bases and 10 bases respectively, with 15 bases between them. CDR3 protein: CASSLNTQPPYTF. CDR3 coding DNA: TGCGCCAGCAGCTTAAATACACAGCCGCCCTACACCTTC.

The chain employs TRBV11-1 and TRBJ2-7, with 9 bases identical to TRBD1. The CDR3 spans 14 residues. Trimming removed 5 bases from V and 4 bases from J; junction bases left unmatched: 6. Germline CDR1 SGHAT, CDR2 FQDESV (reference sequence). The CDR3 bases are TGTGCCAGCAGCAGACGACAGGGGGTGTACGAGCAGTACTTC. Its translation: CASSRRQGVYEQYF.

The rearrangement uses TRBV13 and TRBJ2-4; D remains unclear. V lost 4 bases and J lost 0, with 7 bases in between. Germline assignment: CDR1 PRHDT and CDR2 FYEKMQ (reference sequence). The CDR3 runs to 14 residues. The CDR3 DNA reads as TGTGCCAGCAGCTCCCACTTAGCCAAAAACATTCAGTACTTC. This sequence encodes CASSSHLAKNIQYF.

The V and J genes are TRBV2 and TRBJ2-3, with 10 bases matching TRBD2. The CDR3 runs 15 residues. The germline V gene has CDR1 SNHLY and CDR2 FYNNEI. The trim removed 6 bases at V and 3 bases at J, leaving 6 bases unmatched. The CDR3 protein is CASSILAGTTDTQYF. In DNA form, the CDR3 reads TGTGCCAGCAGCATACTAGCGGGAACAACAGATACGCAGTATTTT.

V gene TRBV7-2 combines with J gene TRBJ2-7; a weak D match, TRBD1 (6 bases). The CDR3 totals 15 residues. V shed 5 bases and J shed 2 bases, with 16 bases lying between them. Germline V gene lookup returns CDR1 SGHTA and CDR2 FQGNSA. CDR3 DNA sequence: TGTGCCAGCAGCCCGCAAGATACAGGGACCTACGAGCAGTACTTC. Amino acids: CASSPQDTGTYEQYF.

This rearrangement joins TRBV28 to TRBJ2-1; the D is unclear. V was pared by 4 bases and J by 6 bases, with 22 bases between. CDR1 and CDR2 from the germline V gene are MDHEN and SYDVKM. CDR3 length: 17 residues. The CDR3 sequence: CASSSLPKRQLINEQFF. The CDR3 region has the DNA TGTGCCAGCAGTTCCCTCCCTAAGCGCCAGCTAATCAATGAGCAGTTCTTC.

This clone was counted a few times. J is TRBJ2-7 and V is TRBV6-5; D possibly corresponds to TRBD1 (6 bases). The germline CDR1 and CDR2 sequences are MNHEY and SVGAGI. V lost 5 bases and J lost 6, with 17 bases in between. CDR3 size: 14 residues. The DNA of the CDR3 is TGTGCCAGCAGTGCAGACAGGTTTGGGCGCGAGCAGTACGTC. Its translation: CASSADRFGREQYV.

V gene TRBV29-1 combines with J gene TRBJ2-3; D uncertain. The V end lost 6 bases, the J end lost 0 bases, and 16 bases lay between the germline ends. Germline CDR1 SQVTM, CDR2 ANQGSEA. CDR3 length: 15 amino acids. The CDR3 loop reads CSVRGEVTSTDTQYF. CDR3 in DNA: TGCAGCGTGAGAGGCGAAGTTACTAGCACAGATACGCAGTATTTT.

This rearrangement joins TRBV5-6 to TRBJ1-1; D gene unclear. The CDR3 has 12 residues. The germline V gene encodes CDR1 SGHDT and CDR2 YYEEEE. V dropped 2 bases and J dropped 4 bases, with 6 bases sitting between them. This chain's CDR3 is CASSLVSTEAFF. The CDR3, as DNA: TGTGCCAGCAGCTTAGTGAGCACTGAAGCTTTCTTT.

The V call is TRBV4-1, the J call TRBJ1-2; D may be TRBD1 (5 bases). V gave up 0 bases and J gave up 4 bases, with 12 bases separating them. This CDR3 is 15 amino acids long. Germline V gives CDR1 MGHRA, CDR2 YSYEKL. The CDR3 reads CASSQDRARGYGYTF. The DNA for the CDR3 is TGCGCCAGCAGCCAAGACAGGGCGAGAGGCTATGGCTACACCTTC.

The CDR3 reads CASSLVGGGPGETQYF. DNA of the CDR3: TGTGCCAGCAGCTTAGTCGGGGGAGGGCCTGGGGAGACCCAGTACTTC. J is TRBJ2-5 and V is TRBV7-2; TRBD2 agrees at 7 bases. The CDR3 consists of 16 residues. Trimming cost V 1 base and J 5 bases; bases outside gene matches: 10. CDR1 SGHTA and CDR2 FQGNSA come from the germline V gene.

On this clone itself: The same CDR3 arises from other DNA sequences in this sample as well. The rearrangement uses TRBV7-2 and TRBJ2-1; the match to TRBD2 covers 11 bases. The CDR3 covers 16 residues. Trimming cost V 1 base and J 6 bases; bases outside gene matches: 5. The germline V gene encodes CDR1 SGHTA and CDR2 FQGNSA. CDR3 sequence (DNA): TGTGCCAGCAGCTTAGTAGGCACTAGCGGGAGCAATGAGCAGTTCTTC. Its protein is CASSLVGTSGSNEQFF.

The CDR3, as DNA: TGTGCCAGCAGTGAGGTAGCGGGGATCTACGAGCAGTACTTC. It encodes CASSEVAGIYEQYF. The rearrangement uses TRBV6-1 and TRBJ2-7, with 8 bases that match TRBD2. Germline V gives CDR1 MNHNS, CDR2 SASEGT. The ends lost 3 bases at V and 3 bases at J; junction bases unmatched: 4. CDR3 length: 14 amino acids.

The chain has TRBV7-7 and TRBJ1-1, with a possible D match to TRBD1 (6 bases). CDR1 and CDR2 (germline): SSHAT, FNYEAQ (reference sequence). The V end was cut by 7 bases, the J end by 0 bases, with 15 bases between. This CDR3 is 15 amino acids long. In DNA form, the CDR3 reads TGTGCCAGCAACCACGACAGGCCGTTGAACACTGAAGCTTTCTTT. Amino acid sequence: CASNHDRPLNTEAFF.

This chain joins TRBV9 and TRBJ2-1; 9 bases align to TRBD2. This CDR3 region has 16 residues. Germline CDR1 is SGDLS and CDR2 is YYNGEE. The ends lost 4 bases at V and 7 bases at J; junction bases unmatched: 12. CDR3 sequence: CASSLYTSGLSNEQFF. CDR3 coding DNA: TGTGCCAGCAGCCTCTATACTAGCGGGCTCTCAAATGAGCAGTTCTTC.

The chain joins TRBV9 to TRBJ2-3, with 11 bases that match TRBD2. From germline, CDR1 is SGDLS and CDR2 YYNGEE. This CDR3 comprises 20 residues. Trimming at V came to 4 bases and at J to 1 base, leaving 17 bases not matched to a gene. The CDR3 coding sequence is TGTGCCAGCAGCCCCCCCAGGCTAGCGGGAGGAGTAATTGGCACAGATACGCAGTATTTT. Translating it yields CASSPPRLAGGVIGTDTQYF.

The rearrangement uses TRBV6-4 and TRBJ1-1; D unclear. Germline loops: CDR1 MRHNA, CDR2 SNTAGT. The V gene lost 0 bases and the J gene lost 1 base, with 6 bases spanning the gap. The CDR3 has 14 residues. The CDR3 DNA reads TGTGCCAGCAGTGACTCGGCAGAGAACACTGAAGCTTTCTTT. This codes for CASSDSAENTEAFF.

J is TRBJ2-3 and V is TRBV7-2; 8 nucleotides match TRBD2. The CDR3 is 15 residues long. Losses at the gene ends were 0 bases for V and 5 bases for J; bases not matched to a gene: 4. Germline CDR1 reads SGHTA; CDR2 reads FQGNSA. In nucleotides, the CDR3 is TGTGCCAGCAGCTTAGCCTACGGGAGGGTAGATACGCAGTATTTT. It specifies CASSLAYGRVDTQYF.

This clone was recorded a few times. V and J are TRBV5-1 and TRBJ1-1, with TRBD1 as a possible D gene (6 bases). V lost 3 bases and J 1 base, leaving 10 bases between the germline ends. The length of the CDR3 is 14 residues. The germline gives CDR1 SGHRS, CDR2 YFSETQ. The CDR3 spells CASSSTGQNTEAFF. DNA of the CDR3: TGCGCCAGCAGCTCGACGGGACAGAACACTGAAGCTTTCTTT.

The chain combines TRBV19 with TRBJ2-2; 7 bases line up with TRBD1. This CDR3 contains 15 residues. V shed 4 bases and J 7 bases; nucleotides not matched to a gene: 9. Germline CDR1 reads LNHDA; CDR2 reads SQIVND (reference sequence). The CDR3 sequence: CASSTQGTVSGELFF. DNA of the CDR3: TGTGCCAGTAGTACACAGGGGACGGTTAGCGGGGAGCTGTTTTTT.

In this sample, this clone turned up a few times. The chain recombines TRBV2 with TRBJ1-6, with a weak D call TRBD1 (6 bases). V lost 7 bases and J lost 14, with 18 bases in between. Germline loops: CDR1 SNHLY, CDR2 FYNNEI. CDR3 length: 13 residues. CDR3 amino acids: CASTVRDEGALHF. CDR3 in DNA: TGTGCCAGCACCGTCAGGGATGAGGGGGCCCTCCACTTT.

The J gene is TRBJ1-5, the V gene TRBV23-1; D possibly corresponds to TRBD1 (6 bases). Being an ORF, TRBV23-1 has a function that is uncertain. V was clipped by 2 bases and J by 4 bases, with 33 bases between them. This CDR3 has 22 amino acids. The CDR3 DNA reads as TGCGCCAGCAGTCAACCGAAAACAGGGCTTGGAGGCGACCCTGGAGGAAATCAGCCCCAGCATTTT. This codes for CASSQPKTGLGGDPGGNQPQHF.